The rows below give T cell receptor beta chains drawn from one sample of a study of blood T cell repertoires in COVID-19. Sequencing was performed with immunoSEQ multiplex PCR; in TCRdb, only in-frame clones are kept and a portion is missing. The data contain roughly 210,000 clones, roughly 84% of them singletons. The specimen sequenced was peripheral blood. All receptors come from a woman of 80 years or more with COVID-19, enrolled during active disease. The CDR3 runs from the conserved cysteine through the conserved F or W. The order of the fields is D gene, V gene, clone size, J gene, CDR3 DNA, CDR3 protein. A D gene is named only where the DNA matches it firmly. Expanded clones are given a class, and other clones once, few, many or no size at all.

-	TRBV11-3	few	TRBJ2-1	TGTGCCAGCAGCCACCTAGCGAGCAATGAGCAGTTCTTC	CASSHLASNEQFF
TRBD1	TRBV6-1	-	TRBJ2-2	TGTGCCAGCAGTGGCACAAGGGACAGGGGATTTTTCGGGGAGCTGTTTTTT	CASSGTRDRGFFGELFF
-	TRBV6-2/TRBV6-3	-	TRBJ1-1	TGTGCCAGCAGTGCATCCGGGGAAGCTTTCTTT	CASSASGEAFF
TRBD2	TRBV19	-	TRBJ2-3	TGTGCCAGTAGTGGTAGCGGGGGAGTAGATACGCAGTATTTT	CASSGSGGVDTQYF
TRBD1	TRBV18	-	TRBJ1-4	TGTGCCAGCTCACCAAGGACAGGAGGAAGTGAAAAACTGTTTTTT	CASSPRTGGSEKLFF
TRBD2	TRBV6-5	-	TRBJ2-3	TGTGCCAGCAGTTATCTAGCGGGGGCAGATACGCAGTATTTT	CASSYLAGADTQYF
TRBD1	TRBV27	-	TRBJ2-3	TGTGCCAGCAGGAATGGAGGTCTGCCCAGGGGGGATACGCAGTATTTT	CASRNGGLPRGDTQYF
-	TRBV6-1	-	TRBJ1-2	TGTGCCAGCTTCTCGTCGGCGGGGAGCGGCTACACCTTC	CASFSSAGSGYTF
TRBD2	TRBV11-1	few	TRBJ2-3	TGTGCCAGCAGCTCACGGACTAGCGGGTACACAGATACGCAGTATTTT	CASSSRTSGYTDTQYF
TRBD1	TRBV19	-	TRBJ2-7	TGTGCCAGTAGCGGGACAGGGCCGACCAACGAGCAGTACTTC	CASSGTGPTNEQYF
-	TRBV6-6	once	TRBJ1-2	TGTGCCAGCAGTGGGACACAGGGACCCTATGGCTACACCTTC	CASSGTQGPYGYTF
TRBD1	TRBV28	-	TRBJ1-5	TGTGCCAGCAGTTCGGGACAGGGAAATCAGCCCCAGCATTTT	CASSSGQGNQPQHF
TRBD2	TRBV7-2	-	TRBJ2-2	TGTGCCAGCAGCTTAGTAGCGACTAGCGGGGGGCTCGGGGAGCTGTTTTTT	CASSLVATSGGLGELFF
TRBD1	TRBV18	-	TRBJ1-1	TGTGCCAGCTCCCGGGACAGGAACACTGAAGCTTTCTTT	CASSRDRNTEAFF
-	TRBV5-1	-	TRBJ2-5	TGCGCCAGCAGTTATGATACAGGGCAGGAGACCCAGTACTTC	CASSYDTGQETQYF
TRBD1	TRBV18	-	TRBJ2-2	TGTGCCAGCTCAGTCGGACAGGGGAGAACCGGGGAGCTGTTTTTT	CASSVGQGRTGELFF
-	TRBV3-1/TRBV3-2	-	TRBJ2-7	TGTGCCAGCACACAAGGGGGTCGGGAGCAGTACTTC	CASTQGGREQYF
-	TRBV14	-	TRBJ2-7	TGTGCCAGCAGCCATCACCAAATCCGAGTCCCTTTCGAGCAGTACTTC	CASSHHQIRVPFEQYF
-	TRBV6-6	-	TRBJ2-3	TGTGCCAGCAGTGACAGTAGCGGTTACACAGATACGCAGTATTTT	CASSDSSGYTDTQYF
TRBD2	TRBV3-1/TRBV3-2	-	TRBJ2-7	TGTGCCAGCAGCCAAGTGGGGCTCGGGGGGTCCGAGCAGTACTTC	CASSQVGLGGSEQYF
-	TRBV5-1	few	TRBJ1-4	TGCGCCAGCAGGAGGGGGGGGGCCGATGAAAAACTGTTTTTT	CASRRGGADEKLFF
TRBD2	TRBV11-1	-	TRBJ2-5	TGTGCCAGCAGCCGACAGATTTCGGGGGGACAAGAGACCCAGTACTTC	CASSRQISGGQETQYF
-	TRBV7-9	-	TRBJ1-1	TGTGCCAGCACCTGGGCGGGCGCGAACACTGAAGCTTTCTTT	CASTWAGANTEAFF
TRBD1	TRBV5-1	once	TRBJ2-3	TGCGCCAGCAAAGCACTTGGGAGGTCAGGGGGCATTGATACGCAGTATTTT	CASKALGRSGGIDTQYF
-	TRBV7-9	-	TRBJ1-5	TGTGCCAGCAGCTTAGCGAGTCAGCCCCAGCATTTT	CASSLASQPQHF
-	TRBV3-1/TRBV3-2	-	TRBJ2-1	TGTGCCAGCAGCCAAGCGGGGGTGGAGCAGTTCTTC	CASSQAGVEQFF
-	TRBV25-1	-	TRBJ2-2	TGTGCCAGCAGTGCCCGTCTCGGCAGGGTTAAGGACGGGGAGCTGTTTTTT	CASSARLGRVKDGELFF
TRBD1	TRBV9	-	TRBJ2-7	TGTGCCAGCAGCGGAACCGGGACAGGTTTGGACGAGCAGTACTTC	CASSGTGTGLDEQYF
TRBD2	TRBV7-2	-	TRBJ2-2	TGTGCCAGCAGCTTAATGAGCGGGGGGGACACCGGGGAGCTGTTTTTT	CASSLMSGGDTGELFF
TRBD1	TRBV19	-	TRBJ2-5	TGTGCCAGTAGCCTACGTAGGAACAGGGGGTTCCGGGAGACCCAGTACTTC	CASSLRRNRGFRETQYF
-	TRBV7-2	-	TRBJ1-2	TGTGCCAGCAGACCTCCGCGGTGGGATGGCTACACCTTC	CASRPPRWDGYTF
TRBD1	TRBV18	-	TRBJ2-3	TGTGCCAGCTCACGGGACAGTAGAACAGATACGCAGTATTTT	CASSRDSRTDTQYF
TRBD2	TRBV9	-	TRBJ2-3	TGTGCCAGCAGCGTAGACGCGGGGGGCCAGGATACGCAGTATTTT	CASSVDAGGQDTQYF
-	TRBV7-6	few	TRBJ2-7	TGTGCCAGCAGCTTAGCTCCGGTAGCGAACGAGCAGTACTTC	CASSLAPVANEQYF
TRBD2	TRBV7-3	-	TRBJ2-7	TGTGCCAGCAGCTCGGGAGCGGGGGGCTCCTACGAGCAGTACTTC	CASSSGAGGSYEQYF
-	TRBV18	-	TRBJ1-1	TGTGCCAGCTCACCAATGAGACAATACACTGAAGCTTTCTTT	CASSPMRQYTEAFF
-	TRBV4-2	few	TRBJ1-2	TGTGCCAGCAGCCTACCTCAGGGTTTAGGCTACACCTTC	CASSLPQGLGYTF
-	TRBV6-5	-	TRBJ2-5	TGTGCCAGCAGTATAATCAACCACTTTAAAGAGACCCAGTACTTC	CASSIINHFKETQYF
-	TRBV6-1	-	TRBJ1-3	TGTGCCAGCAGTGAAGCCTCGCGATCCCTTGGAAACACCATATATTTT	CASSEASRSLGNTIYF
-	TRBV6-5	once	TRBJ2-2	TGTGCCAGCAGGGACAGAAACACCGGGGAGCTGTTTTTT	CASRDRNTGELFF
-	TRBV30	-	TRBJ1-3	TGTGCCTGGAGTCTATCTACAGGCTCTGGAAACACCATATATTTT	CAWSLSTGSGNTIYF
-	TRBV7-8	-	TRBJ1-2	TGTGCCAGCAGCCGAGGTGCAGGGTCAGATGGCTACACCTTC	CASSRGAGSDGYTF
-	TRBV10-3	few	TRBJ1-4	TGTGCCACAGCAGGGTCGTCTGAAAAACTGTTTTTT	CATAGSSEKLFF
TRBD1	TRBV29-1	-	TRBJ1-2	TGCAGCGTAACCATTGGGACAGGGAATGGCTACACCTTC	CSVTIGTGNGYTF
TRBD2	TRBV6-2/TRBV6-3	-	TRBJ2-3	TGTGCCAGCAGTTACTTTCCTTGGAAGATAGCGGGGGCCACAGATACGCAGTATTTT	CASSYFPWKIAGATDTQYF
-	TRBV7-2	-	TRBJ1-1	TGTGCCAGCAGCGCAGCCGACACCCTTGAAGCTTTCTTT	CASSAADTLEAFF
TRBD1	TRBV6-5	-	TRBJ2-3	TGTGCCAGCAGTCTACAGGGGGCAACAGATACGCAGTATTTT	CASSLQGATDTQYF
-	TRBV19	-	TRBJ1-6	TGTGCCAGTAGTATGTTAGCCGAAGCATCACCCCTCCACTTT	CASSMLAEASPLHF
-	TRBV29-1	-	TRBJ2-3	TGCAGCTTCGGAGGCTCTACAGATACGCAGTATTTT	CSFGGSTDTQYF
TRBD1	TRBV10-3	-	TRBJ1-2	TGTGCCATCAGTGAGTCTAGAGGACAGGGGAGCTACACCTTC	CAISESRGQGSYTF
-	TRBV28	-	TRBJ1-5	TGTGCCAGCAGTCTCCGACGAGGCAATAGCAATCAGCCCCAGCATTTT	CASSLRRGNSNQPQHF
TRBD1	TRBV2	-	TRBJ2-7	TGTGCCAGCACCTACGACAGGGGTCAGACCTACGAGCAGTACTTC	CASTYDRGQTYEQYF
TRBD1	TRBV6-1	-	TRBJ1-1	TGTGCCAGCAGTGAAAGGGGACAGGGGTTGGGAACTGAAGCTTTCTTT	CASSERGQGLGTEAFF
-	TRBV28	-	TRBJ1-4	TGTGCCAGCAGTTTGGGGAAGAGCAGGGCAGGATTTGGTAATGAAAAACTGTTTTTT	CASSLGKSRAGFGNEKLFF
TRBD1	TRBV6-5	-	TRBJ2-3	TGTGCCAGCAGTTACCGGCAGGGGGCAGATACGCAGTATTTT	CASSYRQGADTQYF
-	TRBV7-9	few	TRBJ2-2	TGTGCCAGCAGCTTTACAAGGGGAACCGGGGAGCTGTTTTTT	CASSFTRGTGELFF
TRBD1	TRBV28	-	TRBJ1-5	TGTGCCAGCAGTTCGACAGGGCTGAGTCAGCCCCAGCATTTT	CASSSTGLSQPQHF
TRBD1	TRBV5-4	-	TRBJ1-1	TGTGCCAGCAGCTTGGACAGGGGAACCACTGAAGCTTTCTTT	CASSLDRGTTEAFF
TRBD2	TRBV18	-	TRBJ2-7	TGTGCCAGCTCACCCACCGGGACTAGCGAGCAGTACTTC	CASSPTGTSEQYF
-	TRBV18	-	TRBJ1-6	TGTGCCAGCTCACCAGGGGCGGTGAATTCACCCCTCCACTTT	CASSPGAVNSPLHF